A selection of T cell receptor beta chains follows, all from one sample in a study of blood T cell repertoires in COVID-19. Sequencing used immunoSEQ multiplex PCR; TCRdb keeps in-frame clones, though not all of them. The sample yields 390,000 or so clones, 90% seen once. Material: peripheral blood. These receptors all stem from a man between 18 and 35 years old with active or convalescent COVID-19. Both conserved end residues are part of each CDR3. Each record gives: V gene, D gene, J gene, clone size, CDR3 protein, CDR3 DNA. D genes are given only for firm matches. Clone size appears in some rows only: once, few, many, or a class for an expanded clone.

>TRBV7-3|-|TRBJ1-2|-
CASSSGTLDYGYTF
TGTGCCAGCAGCTCGGGGACACTAGACTATGGCTACACCTTC
>TRBV28|-|TRBJ2-6|-
CASSRASGANVLTF
TGTGCCAGCAGTAGGGCCTCTGGGGCCAACGTGCTGACTTTC
>TRBV30|-|TRBJ1-2|-
CAWSPPVTDYGYTF
TGTGCCTGGAGTCCGCCGGTTACAGACTATGGCTACACCTTC
>TRBV5-6|-|TRBJ1-1|-
CASSLFQGPPEAFF
TGTGCCAGCAGCTTGTTTCAGGGGCCGCCTGAAGCTTTCTTT
>TRBV19|-|TRBJ2-2|-
CASSWGGTNTGELFF
TGTGCCAGCAGTTGGGGCGGGACGAACACCGGGGAGCTGTTTTTT
>TRBV3-1/TRBV3-2|-|TRBJ1-2|-
CASSTLRFNYGYTF
TGTGCCAGCAGCACACTCAGGTTTAACTATGGCTACACCTTC
>TRBV2|-|TRBJ1-5|-
CASSEDVETAHYSNQPQHF
TGTGCCAGCAGTGAAGACGTCGAAACAGCACATTATAGCAATCAGCCCCAGCATTTT
>TRBV4-3|-|TRBJ1-1|-
CASSQDTGPYGTEAFF
TGCGCCAGCAGCCAAGACACAGGGCCATATGGCACTGAAGCTTTCTTT
>TRBV5-1|-|TRBJ1-2|-
CASSLGTRDYGYTF
TGCGCCAGCAGCTTGGGAACCCGGGACTATGGCTACACCTTC
>TRBV4-1|-|TRBJ1-1|-
CASSRAMDGTEAFF
TGCGCCAGCAGCCGGGCCATGGATGGCACTGAAGCTTTCTTT
>TRBV24-1|-|TRBJ2-1|-
CATSEDRVAVANRINNEQFF
TGTGCCACCAGTGAGGATCGAGTAGCCGTAGCCAACCGAATAAACAATGAGCAGTTCTTC
>TRBV19|-|TRBJ2-7|-
CASGWSSAYEQYF
TGTGCCAGTGGGTGGAGTAGCGCCTACGAGCAGTACTTC
>TRBV24-1|TRBD2|TRBJ2-2|-
CATSDTVLAGAGGELFF
TGTGCCACCAGTGATACGGTCCTAGCGGGAGCAGGCGGGGAGCTGTTTTTT
>TRBV28|-|TRBJ2-1|-
CASSLGSSYNEQFF
TGTGCCAGCAGTTTGGGGAGCTCCTACAATGAGCAGTTCTTC
>TRBV21-1|-|TRBJ2-5|once
CASSKTKAGGPRETQYF
TGTGCCAGCAGCAAGACAAAGGCAGGGGGCCCAAGGGAGACCCAGTACTTC
>TRBV9|TRBD1|TRBJ2-7|-
CASSEKTGGAYEQYF
TGTGCCAGCAGCGAAAAGACAGGGGGCGCCTACGAGCAGTACTTC
>TRBV6-5|TRBD1|TRBJ1-5|-
CASSQGGDQPQHF
TGTGCCAGCAGCCAGGGGGGAGATCAGCCCCAGCATTTT
>TRBV28|-|TRBJ2-7|once
CASSFPNRQYEQYF
TGTGCCAGCAGTTTCCCAAACCGACAGTACGAGCAGTACTTC
>TRBV11-2|TRBD2|TRBJ2-7|-
CASILSTSGSGEQYF
TGTGCCAGCATCCTGTCGACTAGCGGGAGTGGGGAGCAGTACTTC
>TRBV6-1|TRBD2|TRBJ2-2|-
CASSKAGGLGELFF
TGTGCCAGCAGTAAAGCGGGGGGGCTCGGGGAGCTGTTTTTT
>TRBV9|-|TRBJ1-5|once
CASSDGGRNSNQPQHF
TGTGCCAGCAGCGATGGGGGCAGAAACAGCAATCAGCCCCAGCATTTT
>TRBV28|-|TRBJ1-1|-
CAIGGYTEAFF
TGTGCCATCGGGGGATACACTGAAGCTTTCTTT
>TRBV12-3/TRBV12-4|-|TRBJ1-5|-
CASSLQGNQPQHF
TGTGCCAGCAGTTTACAGGGCAATCAGCCCCAGCATTTT
>TRBV9|-|TRBJ1-1|-
CASSVGALNTEAFF
TGTGCCAGCAGCGTTGGAGCGCTGAACACTGAAGCTTTCTTT
>TRBV19|TRBD1|TRBJ1-6|-
CASTIGDRGISPLHF
TGTGCCAGTACCATTGGGGACAGGGGAATTTCACCCCTCCACTTT
>TRBV5-1|TRBD2|TRBJ2-1|once
CASSFGGETSYNEQFF
TGCGCCAGCAGCTTCGGGGGGGAAACCTCCTACAATGAGCAGTTCTTC
>TRBV7-3|TRBD2|TRBJ2-2|-
CASSFLSGDPGELFF
TGTGCCAGCAGCTTTCTTAGCGGGGATCCCGGGGAGCTGTTTTTT
>TRBV12-1|-|TRBJ1-5|-
CASSFVTAHSNQPQHF
TGTGCCAGCAGCTTTGTGACAGCTCATAGCAATCAGCCCCAGCATTTT
>TRBV3-1/TRBV3-2|-|TRBJ2-1|-
CASSQDLGRLYNEQFF
TGTGCCAGCAGCCAAGATCTTGGCCGACTTTACAATGAGCAGTTCTTC
>TRBV7-3|-|TRBJ2-6|-
CASSLRGRGTFFSGANVLTF
TGTGCCAGCAGCCTCCGGGGGCGGGGGACGTTCTTCTCTGGGGCCAACGTCCTGACTTTC
>TRBV11-2|-|TRBJ2-7|-
CASSDSWPSASEYF
TGTGCCAGCAGCGACAGTTGGCCCTCGGCGTCAGAGTACTTC
>TRBV19|-|TRBJ1-4|once
CASSPTATNEKLFF
TGTGCCAGTAGTCCCACAGCAACTAATGAAAAACTGTTTTTT
>TRBV3-1/TRBV3-2|-|TRBJ1-2|-
CASSQRAGGANYGYTF
TGTGCCAGCAGCCAACGTGCGGGGGGAGCTAACTATGGCTACACCTTC
>TRBV6-6|-|TRBJ1-2|-
CASSSRGYTF
TGTGCCAGCAGTTCTAGAGGCTACACCTTC
>TRBV27|-|TRBJ2-7|once
CASSLRGRSYEQYF
TGTGCCAGCAGTTTAAGGGGGAGAAGCTACGAGCAGTACTTC
>TRBV11-2|TRBD2|TRBJ2-2|-
CASSSLASGRGITGELFF
TGTGCCAGCAGCTCACTAGCTAGCGGGAGGGGAATTACCGGGGAGCTGTTTTTT
>TRBV29-1|TRBD1|TRBJ1-1|-
CSVVGQVNTEAFF
TGCAGCGTTGTGGGACAGGTGAACACTGAAGCTTTCTTT
>TRBV5-1|TRBD1|TRBJ2-7|-
CASSLQGTGAYEQYF
TGCGCCAGCAGCTTGCAGGGGACAGGAGCCTACGAGCAGTACTTC
>TRBV27|-|TRBJ2-1|-
CASSPGLTSPQFF
TGTGCCAGCAGTCCAGGGTTAACTAGCCCGCAGTTCTTC
>TRBV3-1/TRBV3-2|TRBD1|TRBJ1-2|-
CASSPKATGDSGYTF
TGTGCCAGCAGCCCCAAGGCGACAGGGGACTCAGGCTACACCTTC
>TRBV28|TRBD2|TRBJ2-7|-
CASSAWSGSIHYEQYF
TGTGCCAGCAGTGCCTGGAGCGGGAGTATTCATTACGAGCAGTACTTC
>TRBV24-1|-|TRBJ2-3|-
CATGPHEGGITDTQYF
TGTGCCACCGGGCCTCACGAGGGGGGGATCACAGATACGCAGTATTTT
>TRBV5-1|-|TRBJ2-7|few
CASSGSSYEQYF
TGCGCCAGCAGTGGGAGCTCCTACGAGCAGTACTTC
>TRBV19|TRBD2|TRBJ2-1|medium-sized
CASSVTSGDYNEQFF
TGTGCCAGTAGTGTGACTAGCGGGGACTACAATGAGCAGTTCTTC
>TRBV27|-|TRBJ1-2|-
CASSLGGRGNYGYTF
TGTGCCAGCAGTTTGGGGGGAAGGGGTAACTATGGCTACACCTTC